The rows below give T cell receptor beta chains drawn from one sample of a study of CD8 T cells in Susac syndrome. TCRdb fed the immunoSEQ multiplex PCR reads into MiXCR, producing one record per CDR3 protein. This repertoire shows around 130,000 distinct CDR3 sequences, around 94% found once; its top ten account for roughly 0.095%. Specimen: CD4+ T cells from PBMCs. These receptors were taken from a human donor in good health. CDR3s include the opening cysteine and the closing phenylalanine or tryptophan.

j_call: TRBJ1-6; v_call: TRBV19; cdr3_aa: CASSIGTANNSPLHF
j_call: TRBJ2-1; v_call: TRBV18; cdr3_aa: CASSPTSGSDEQFF
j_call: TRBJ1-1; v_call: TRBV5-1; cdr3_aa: CASSLKPGTANTEAFF
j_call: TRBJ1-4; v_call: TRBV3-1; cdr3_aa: CASSQQGSNEKLFF
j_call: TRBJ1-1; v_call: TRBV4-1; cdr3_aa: CASSQDTQPNTEAFF
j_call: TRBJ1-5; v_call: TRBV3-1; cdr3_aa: CAGSQDRVQPQHF
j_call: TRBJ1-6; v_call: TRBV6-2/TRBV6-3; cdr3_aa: CASSYTGSGSPLHF
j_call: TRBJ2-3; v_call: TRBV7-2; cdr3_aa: CASSLVPDPGNTQYF
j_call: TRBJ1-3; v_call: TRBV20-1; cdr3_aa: CSANQGAFGNTIYF
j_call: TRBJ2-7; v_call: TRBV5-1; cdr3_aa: CASSLVPQGYEQYF
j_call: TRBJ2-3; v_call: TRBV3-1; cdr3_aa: CASSLMGQSTDTQYF
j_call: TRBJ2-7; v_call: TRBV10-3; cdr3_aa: CAISYKPQEYEQYF
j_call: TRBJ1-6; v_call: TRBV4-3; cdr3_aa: CASSQGPGRGNSPLHF
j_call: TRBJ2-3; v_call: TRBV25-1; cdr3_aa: CASSKGTTDTQYF